This T cell receptor (beta chain) emerged from a study of cytotoxic CD8 clonotypes in ibrutinib-treated CLL. General study findings and limits: Clonotypes that were public were uncommon, and they contracted or stayed stable on treatment. A rise in clonality was seen at ibrutinib response, and a fall back toward baseline was seen at progression. Clonality (at baseline) was higher than in age-matched healthy donors and tracked circulating CD8+ T-cell counts.

The source of around 1.9 micrograms of genomic DNA for TCR beta libraries was cryopreserved PBMCs. From germline, CDR1 is MNHNS and CDR2 SASEGT. The germline V and J ends were trimmed by 0 bases and 11 bases, with 17 bases remaining between them. The CDR3 runs 15 residues. As concerns this clone: What it recognizes is unknown.

Data came from immunoSEQ multiplex PCR; TCRdb stores just in-frame clones and leaves some out. This table has about 310,000 clones, around four fifths appearing once. Source: PBMCs, taken before ibrutinib treatment. The chain has TRBV6-1 and TRBJ1-5; D is undetermined. The sequence derives from a human donor with chronic lymphocytic leukemia. CDR3 sequence: CASSEAGGPVVSQHF. The CDR3 nucleotides read TGTGCCAGCAGTGAAGCGGGCGGGCCCGTAGTGTCCCAGCATTTT.